Following are 30 T cell receptor beta chains from one sample sequenced in a study of radiotherapy plus CTLA-4 blockade in lung cancer. TCRdb's copy holds only in-frame clones and misses some; the assay was immunoSEQ multiplex PCR. The data hold roughly 44,000 clones, with roughly three quarters observed a single time. Specimen: peripheral blood, collected from a patient treated with radiotherapy plus ipilimumab. The source of these receptors is a human donor with non-small cell lung cancer who had stable disease on radiotherapy plus ipilimumab.

This clone was observed a handful of times. The chain joins TRBV5-4 to TRBJ2-5, with a possible D match to TRBD1 (5 bases). V dropped 0 bases and J dropped 4 bases, with 13 bases sitting between them. The CDR3 is made up of 15 amino acids. Germline V gene sequence: CDR1 SGHNT, CDR2 YYREEE (reference sequence). For the CDR3, the DNA is TGTGCCAGCAGCTTGGGCCAGGGCCCTCGAGAGACCCAGTACTTC. This encodes CASSLGQGPRETQYF.

J is TRBJ2-7 and V is TRBV6-5; D may be TRBD1 or TRBD2 (5 bases each). CDR3 length: 15 amino acids. CDR1 is MNHEY, CDR2 SVGAGI, per germline. Trimming cost V 4 bases and J 6 bases, with 19 bases left between them. The CDR3 is CASSFEGPRLGEQYF. The CDR3 nucleotides read TGTGCCAGCAGTTTCGAGGGACCGAGGTTGGGCGAGCAGTACTTC.

The chain couples TRBV10-2 to TRBJ1-2; no clear D. The CDR3 is 13 residues long. Trimming stripped 3 bases from V and 4 bases from J, with 9 bases between. Germline assignment: CDR1 WSHSY and CDR2 SAAADI. Here the CDR3 reads CASSDEGPYGYTF. CDR3 DNA sequence: TGCGCCAGCAGTGATGAGGGTCCCTATGGCTACACCTTC.

The rearrangement uses TRBV6-6 and TRBJ1-1, with D perhaps TRBD1 (6 bases). This CDR3 is 14 amino acids long. Germline CDR1 and CDR2: MNHNY and SVGAGI (reference sequence). The V end was cut by 8 bases, the J end by 3 bases, with 16 bases between. CDR3 DNA: TGTGCCAGCCTACTGGACAAGGGGGACACTGAAGCTTTCTTT. This encodes CASLLDKGDTEAFF.

Ten or more counts support this clone. The CDR3 nucleotides read TGTGCCAGCAGCTTAGGAAAAAGGACTAACTATGGCTACACCTTC. Protein: CASSLGKRTNYGYTF. The chain has TRBV13 and TRBJ1-2, with D hard to call. The CDR3 has 15 residues. The ends were cut back, 0 bases at V and 0 bases at J, with 8 bases in the middle. The germline V gene has CDR1 PRHDT and CDR2 FYEKMQ (reference sequence).

This clone occurred a few times. This chain links TRBV7-2 with TRBJ1-2, with D possibly matching TRBD1 (6 bases). V lost 4 bases to trimming and J lost 4 bases, with 13 bases between them. The CDR3 has 14 amino acids. The germline V gene has CDR1 SGHTA and CDR2 FQGNSA. The CDR3 DNA sequence: TGTGCCAGCAGCTCCAACAGGGTGGGCTATGGCTACACCTTC. Protein sequence: CASSSNRVGYGYTF.

J is TRBJ1-6 and V is TRBV11-3; the D is unclear. Germline CDR1 reads SGHNT; CDR2 reads YENEEA. CDR3 size: 13 residues. The ends were cut back, 3 bases at V and 8 bases at J, with 8 bases in the middle. The CDR3 region has the DNA TGTGCCAGCAGCTTGGGATTGGATTCACCCCTCCACTTT. Protein sequence: CASSLGLDSPLHF.

The J gene is TRBJ1-2, the V gene TRBV2; D unclear. Trimming removed 2 bases from V and 6 bases from J, with 13 bases in between. The CDR3 runs to 14 residues. Germline V CDR1 and CDR2: SNHLY, FYNNEI. The CDR3 DNA reads as TGTGCCAGCAGTGAATCGGTAGGGCGCGATGGCTACACCTTC. It yields the protein CASSESVGRDGYTF. The whole variable domain, remainder taken from reference TRBV2 and TRBJ1-2, is EPEVTQTPSHQVTQMGQEVILRCVPISNHLYFYWYRQILGQKVEFLVSFYNNEISEKSEIFDDQFSVERPDGSNFTLKIRSTKLEDSAMYFCASSESVGRDGYTFGSGTRLTVV.

The genes are TRBV6-5 and TRBJ1-5, with TRBD1 identical over 7 bases. The CDR3 spans 14 residues. Unmatched junction bases numbered 4, after V lost 2 bases and J lost 6 bases. Germline CDR1 reads MNHEY; CDR2 reads SVGAGI. This chain's CDR3 is CASSYRGGTQPQHF. The CDR3, as DNA: TGTGCCAGCAGTTACCGAGGGGGCACTCAGCCCCAGCATTTT.

The CDR3 region has the DNA TGTGCCAGCCTACCCGAAGGGGTGGGAGAGGGGGGCTACACCTTC. It specifies CASLPEGVGEGGYTF. V gene TRBV6-5 combines with J gene TRBJ1-2, with D possibly being TRBD1 (5 bases). The CDR3 is 15 residues long. Germline V gene lookup returns CDR1 MNHEY and CDR2 SVGAGI. Trimming cost V 8 bases and J 8 bases, with 24 bases left between them.

In its sample, this clone was seen a few times. The rearrangement joins TRBV2 to TRBJ1-1; possibly TRBD1 for D (6 bases). The CDR3 length is 14 residues. Trimming shortened V by 6 bases and J by 2 bases, and 13 bases separated the two germline ends. CDR1 SNHLY and CDR2 FYNNEI come from the germline V gene. In nucleotides, the CDR3 is TGTGCCAGCAGCGCAGGGGAGGGAAACACTGAAGCTTTCTTT. This translates into CASSAGEGNTEAFF.

This chain joins TRBV11-3 and TRBJ2-2, with TRBD2 matching over 10 bases. This CDR3 region has 18 residues. CDR1 is SGHNT, CDR2 YENEEA, per germline. Trimming took 6 bases from V and 7 from J; bases not matched to a gene: 17. The DNA of the CDR3 is TGTGCCAGCAGTCCGGCGAGTAGCGGGGGGACCCAAGGCGGGGAGCTGTTTTTT. This sequence encodes CASSPASSGGTQGGELFF.

This chain links TRBV6-5 with TRBJ2-2; D might be TRBD1 or TRBD2, each matching 6 bases. Trimming removed 5 bases at V and 7 bases at J, with 11 bases between. The CDR3 is 13 residues long. Germline V gene data show CDR1 as MNHEY and CDR2 as SVGAGI. The DNA of the CDR3 is TGTGCCAGCAGTCCCAGGGGAGGCGGGGAGCTGTTTTTT. The encoded protein is CASSPRGGGELFF.

The chain carries TRBV11-2 and TRBJ1-1, with 11 bases identical to TRBD1. V shed 6 bases and J 3 bases; nucleotides not matched to a gene: 6. Germline CDR1 SGHAT, CDR2 FQNNGV. The CDR3 is 15 amino acids. The CDR3: CASRRPGQGDTEAFF. In DNA form, the CDR3 reads TGTGCCAGCAGGCGGCCGGGACAGGGGGACACTGAAGCTTTCTTT.

The V gene is TRBV7-9, the J gene TRBJ2-5; D is perhaps TRBD2 (6 bases). CDR1 SEHNR and CDR2 FQNEAQ come from the germline V gene (reference sequence). V lost 2 bases and J 4 bases, leaving 8 bases between the germline ends. The CDR3 extends over 13 amino acids. The CDR3 nucleotides read TGTGCCAGCAGCTTAAGGGGAGGAGAGACCCAGTACTTC. Translating it yields CASSLRGGETQYF.

This chain links TRBV7-9 with TRBJ1-2; D is perhaps TRBD1 (5 bases). Trimming shortened V by 6 bases and J by 3 bases, and 17 bases separated the two germline ends. The CDR3 has 15 amino acids. Per the germline V gene, CDR1 is SEHNR and CDR2 is FQNEAQ (reference sequence). The CDR3 loop is CASRSDIGPYYGYTF. DNA for the CDR3: TGTGCCAGCAGGTCGGACATCGGGCCGTACTATGGCTACACCTTC.

This clone is a singleton in its sample. The CDR3 nucleotides are TGTGCCAGCCGTCTCAGGGGGATAGTAGACGAGCAGTACGTC. Translating it yields CASRLRGIVDEQYV. This chain connects TRBV2 to TRBJ2-7; 7 bases match TRBD1. V dropped 8 bases and J dropped 5; count of bases not matched to a gene: 12. Germline V gene data show CDR1 as SNHLY and CDR2 as FYNNEI. The CDR3 runs to 14 residues.

This clone was observed a handful of times. The rearrangement links TRBV6-6 to TRBJ1-4; 8 positions agree with TRBD1. The J segment lost 7 bases and the V segment lost 0 bases, leaving 1 base of the junction unmatched. CDR3 length: 14 amino acids. From germline, CDR1 is MNHNY and CDR2 SVGAGI (reference sequence). In DNA form, the CDR3 reads TGTGCCAGCAGTTACTCGACAGGGGCTGAAAAACTGTTTTTT. Its protein product is CASSYSTGAEKLFF.

As to this clone: This sample includes further DNA sequences coding for the same CDR3. The rearrangement uses TRBV18 and TRBJ1-4, with D uncertain. CDR1 and CDR2 (germline): KGHSH, LQKENI. V was cut by 2 bases and J by 8 bases, with 3 bases left in between. The CDR3 loop spans 11 amino acids. Here the CDR3 DNA reads TGTGCCAGCTCACCAGGGGAAAAACTGTTTTTT. Translating it yields CASSPGEKLFF.

The table lists this clone with a count of one. The V gene is TRBV7-6, the J gene TRBJ1-4; D is possibly TRBD1 (5 bases). This CDR3 is 15 amino acids long. Germline CDR1 and CDR2: SGHVS and FNYEAQ. Between the trimmed V and J ends, which lost 5 bases and 8 bases, there was a span of 18 bases. CDR3 in DNA: TGTGCCAGCAGCCCGCAGGGTGGGGTTTCGGAAAAACTGTTTTTT. Protein: CASSPQGGVSEKLFF.

This clone was seen only a few times. This chain links TRBV28 with TRBJ1-1; D might be TRBD1 (6 bases). The germline gives CDR1 MDHEN, CDR2 SYDVKM. CDR3 size: 12 residues. V shed 5 bases and J shed 10 bases, with 14 bases lying between them. The chain's CDR3 is CASSLGQFRAFF. CDR3 sequence (DNA): TGTGCCAGCAGTCTTGGACAGTTCCGAGCTTTCTTT.

The J gene is TRBJ2-4, the V gene TRBV5-1, with TRBD1 identical over 10 bases. With V trimmed by 3 bases and J by 5 bases, 2 bases remained unmatched. The CDR3 is 14 residues long. Germline lookup yields CDR1 SGHRS and CDR2 YFSETQ. This CDR3 reads CASSSGTGENIQYF. DNA of the CDR3: TGCGCCAGCAGCTCCGGGACAGGGGAAAACATTCAGTACTTC.

V gene TRBV5-4 combines with J gene TRBJ2-5; D unclear. The tail of the sequence fits TRBJ2-7 better, so the J call may be wrong. Germline values: CDR1 SGHNT, CDR2 YYREEE (reference sequence). The CDR3 is 12 amino acids. CDR3 DNA: TGTGCCAGCAGCTTTTACTCCTACGAGCAGTACTTC. The encoded protein is CASSFYSYEQYF.

This clone showed up just a few times. The V call is TRBV11-2, the J call TRBJ2-3, with TRBD1 as a possible D gene (6 bases). V gave up 3 bases and J gave up 2 bases, with 12 bases separating them. Germline assignment: CDR1 SGHAT and CDR2 FQNNGV. This CDR3 spans 15 amino acids. The CDR3 DNA reads TGTGCCAGCAGCTTCGGACAGACCATCACAGATACGCAGTATTTT. This gives the protein CASSFGQTITDTQYF.

This chain links TRBV15 with TRBJ1-6, with a tentative D call TRBD1 (5 bases). Germline V gene sequence: CDR1 LNHNV, CDR2 YYDKDF (reference sequence). V lost 5 bases, J lost 7 bases, and 15 bases lay in between. The CDR3 loop spans 15 amino acids. This chain's CDR3 is CATSSTGLGNSPLHF. DNA of the CDR3: TGTGCCACCAGCTCGACGGGGCTAGGGAATTCACCCCTCCACTTT. The variable domain in full, completed from reference TRBV15 and TRBJ1-6, reads DAMVIQNPRYQVTQFGKPVTLSCSQTLNHNVMYWYQQKSSQAPKLLFHYYDKDFNNEADTPDNFQSRRPNTSFCFLDIRSPGLGDTAMYLCATSSTGLGNSPLHFGNGTRLTVT.

The chain has TRBV4-1 and TRBJ1-5; perhaps TRBD1 as D (5 bases). Looked up from germline, CDR1 is MGHRA and CDR2 is YSYEKL. This CDR3 comprises 14 residues. V lost 3 bases and J 7 bases, leaving 13 bases between the germline ends. The CDR3 nucleotides are TGCGCCAGCAGCCAGCTCAGGGTGAGCCAGCCCCAGCATTTT. Translated, it gives CASSQLRVSQPQHF.

The rearrangement joins TRBV7-2 to TRBJ1-6; 10 bases are shared with TRBD1. The CDR3 extends over 15 amino acids. The germline gives CDR1 SGHTA, CDR2 FQGNSA. V shed 4 bases and J 10 bases; nucleotides not matched to a gene: 7. DNA for the CDR3: TGTGCCAGCAGCTATATCGGGACAGGGGAATCACCCCTCCACTTT. This gives the protein CASSYIGTGESPLHF.

The CDR3 here is CASSWENEQFF. The CDR3 DNA sequence: TGTGCCAGCAGCTGGGAGAATGAGCAGTTCTTC. V usage is TRBV5-6 and J usage is TRBJ2-1; perhaps TRBD2 as D (5 bases). This CDR3 region has 11 residues. CDR1 SGHDT and CDR2 YYEEEE come from the germline V gene. Trimming left V 3 bases short and J 7 bases short, with 5 bases between.

J is TRBJ1-6 and V is TRBV5-6; no clear D. V shed 6 bases and J shed 8 bases, with 12 bases lying between them. Germline CDR1 SGHDT, CDR2 YYEEEE. This CDR3 has 13 amino acids. The CDR3 DNA reads as TGTGCCAGCATACAAAGGAAGGATTCACCCCTCCACTTT. Translated, it gives CASIQRKDSPLHF.

The gene calls are TRBV18 and TRBJ1-2; D not resolved. Trimming took off 0 bases at V and 5 bases at J, with 10 bases between the two ends. Germline values: CDR1 KGHSH, CDR2 LQKENI. The length of the CDR3 is 14 residues. Written as DNA, the CDR3 is TGTGCCAGCTCACCACCGGCGGACTATTATGGCTACACCTTC. It encodes CASSPPADYYGYTF.